Each of the 19 T cell receptor beta chains below was sequenced from the same sample in a study of T cells after yellow fever vaccination. TCRdb called the 5' RACE reads again in MiXCR, with one record for every CDR3 protein. The sample holds 310,000 or so distinct CDR3 sequences; around 6.8% are singletons and the top ten take 18%. Source: PBMCs, taken about 49 days after the first yellow fever vaccination. All receptors come from a man between 18 and 29 years old who received the YFV17D yellow fever vaccine.

This clonotype has ten or more counts. V gene TRBV20-1 combines with J gene TRBJ2-5, with TRBD1 matching 10 bases. Germline V gene data show CDR1 as DFQATT and CDR2 as SNEGSKA (reference sequence). J lost 5 bases, V lost 5 bases, and 11 bases had no gene match. The CDR3 length is 15 residues. The CDR3 reads CSACRDRGIGETQYF. DNA for the CDR3: TGCAGTGCTTGCAGGGACAGGGGAATTGGGGAGACCCAGTACTTC.

This rearrangement joins TRBV5-4 to TRBJ2-5; D ambiguous. The CDR3 covers 15 residues. Trimming took off 2 bases at V and 2 bases at J, with 13 bases between the two ends. CDR1 is SGHNT, CDR2 YYREEE, per germline (reference sequence). The CDR3 here is CASSFRYGSQETQYF. DNA of the CDR3: TGTGCCAGCAGCTTTCGATACGGATCTCAAGAGACCCAGTACTTC. The full variable domain, with the rest looked up from reference TRBV5-4 and TRBJ2-5, is ETGVTQSPTHLIKTRGQQVTLRCSSQSGHNTVSWYQQALGQGPQFIFQYYREEENGRGNFPPRFSGLQFPNYSSELNVNALELDDSALYLCASSFRYGSQETQYFGPGTRLLVL.

This clonotype has a handful of counts. The chain uses TRBV4-3 and TRBJ2-1, with TRBD2 as a possible D gene (6 bases). The germline CDR1 and CDR2 sequences are LGHNA and YSLEER. The CDR3 covers 17 residues. Trimming took 0 bases from V and 8 from J, leaving 20 bases between them. The CDR3 DNA is TGCGCCAGCAGCCAAGATCATGCGTGGGGAGGAACCCATGAGCAGTTCTTC. This encodes CASSQDHAWGGTHEQFF.

This clonotype has more than one count but fewer than ten. V usage is TRBV6-1 and J usage is TRBJ2-3; either TRBD1 or TRBD2 may supply D (5 bases each). Germline V lookup: CDR1 MNHNS, CDR2 SASEGT. Trimming pared 2 bases from V and 0 bases from J, leaving 12 bases between. CDR3 length: 16 residues. The CDR3 bases are TGTGCCAGCAGTGAACGGAGGTGGGGCAGCACAGATACGCAGTATTTT. It specifies CASSERRWGSTDTQYF.

In this sample, this clonotype turned up a few times. The chain uses TRBV5-1 and TRBJ2-3; the match to TRBD2 covers 11 bases. V shed 4 bases and J 5 bases; nucleotides not matched to a gene: 9. This CDR3 contains 16 residues. Germline lookup yields CDR1 SGHRS and CDR2 YFSETQ. The chain's CDR3 is CASSPATSGVIDTQYF. CDR3 sequence (DNA): TGCGCCAGCAGCCCCGCGACTAGCGGGGTAATAGATACGCAGTATTTT.

Regarding this clonotype: Relative to the germline gene, one junction end is altered; a read error may explain this. V usage is TRBV20-1 and J usage is TRBJ2-3, with D perhaps matching TRBD2 (7 bases). The CDR3 has 17 amino acids. Germline loops: CDR1 DFQATT, CDR2 SNEGSKA (reference sequence). The CDR3 protein is CSARGFVGGTFTDTQYF. Here the CDR3 DNA reads TGCAGTGCCAGAGGGTTCGTCGGGGGGACATTCACAGATACGCAGTATTTT.

The genes are TRBV27 and TRBJ1-1; 8 nucleotides agree with TRBD1. The ends lost 6 bases at V and 2 bases at J; junction bases unmatched: 5. Per germline, CDR1 MNHEY and CDR2 SMNVEV (reference sequence). The CDR3 has 14 amino acids. The DNA of the CDR3 is TGTGCCAGCAGCTACACAGGGGGTAACACTGAAGCTTTCTTT. It yields the protein CASSYTGGNTEAFF.

V usage is TRBV4-1 and J usage is TRBJ2-5, with TRBD2 as a possible D gene (5 bases). The CDR3 runs to 16 residues. The V gene lost 4 bases and the J gene lost 3 bases, with 18 bases spanning the gap. Germline V gene lookup returns CDR1 MGHRA and CDR2 YSYEKL. The CDR3 region has the DNA TGCGCCAGCAGCCCCTCTGTGGGGAGAATTGAAGAGACCCAGTACTTC. It translates to CASSPSVGRIEETQYF.

The chain has TRBV6-1 and TRBJ2-1; 11 bases are shared with TRBD2. This CDR3 spans 15 amino acids. Per the germline V gene, CDR1 is MNHNS and CDR2 is SASEGT. With V trimmed by 6 bases and J by 2 bases, 3 bases remained unmatched. The CDR3 sequence: CASRLAGGPYNEQFF. CDR3 in DNA: TGTGCCAGCAGGCTAGCGGGGGGACCCTACAATGAGCAGTTCTTC.

This clonotype was detected a few times. V usage is TRBV20-1 and J usage is TRBJ2-5, with a tentative D call TRBD2 (6 bases). The CDR3 extends over 14 amino acids. Germline V gene lookup returns CDR1 DFQATT and CDR2 SNEGSKA (reference sequence). V lost 3 bases, J lost 4 bases, and 15 bases lay in between. The CDR3 is CSASPGAGRETQYF. The CDR3 DNA follows: TGCAGTGCTAGTCCTGGCGCGGGGAGAGAGACCCAGTACTTC.

This clonotype was detected a few times. V and J are TRBV19 and TRBJ2-3; 10 nucleotides line up with TRBD2. The CDR3 sequence is 13 residues long. V trimming: 6 bases; J trimming: 4 bases; junction bases outside the gene matches: 1. From germline, CDR1 is LNHDA and CDR2 SQIVND (reference sequence). CDR3 DNA: TGTGCCAGTAGGCTAGCGGGGGCAGATACGCAGTATTTT. Its protein is CASRLAGADTQYF.

This clonotype was recorded many times. The rearrangement links TRBV5-4 to TRBJ1-5; TRBD1 matches 7 bases. V was pared by 2 bases and J by 5 bases, with 1 base of the junction left unmatched. The length of the CDR3 is 13 residues. CDR1 is SGHNT, CDR2 YYREEE, per germline (reference sequence). The CDR3 coding sequence is TGTGCCAGCAGCTTTGGGACAGATCAGCCCCAGCATTTT. This translates into CASSFGTDQPQHF.

This clonotype came up a few times. This chain connects TRBV5-1 to TRBJ2-7, with D tentatively TRBD1 (5 bases). The CDR3 covers 14 residues. The V and J ends lost 2 bases and 6 bases respectively, with 15 bases between them. Germline CDR1 reads SGHRS; CDR2 reads YFSETQ. The CDR3 is CASSFFGASAEQYF. The CDR3 nucleotides read TGCGCCAGCAGCTTTTTTGGGGCGTCGGCCGAGCAGTACTTC.

This rearrangement joins TRBV7-8 to TRBJ2-5; D possibly corresponds to TRBD2 (6 bases). Germline CDR1 SGHVS, CDR2 FQNEAQ. CDR3 length: 16 residues. V was pared by 4 bases and J by 5 bases, with 20 bases between. This CDR3 reads CASSSPGDSEGETQYF. The CDR3 DNA follows: TGTGCCAGCAGCTCCCCCGGGGACTCGGAGGGGGAGACCCAGTACTTC.

This clonotype was detected ten times or more. The CDR3 region is CASRERDTEAFF. The CDR3 DNA reads TGTGCCAGCAGAGAGAGGGACACTGAAGCTTTCTTT. The chain joins TRBV7-9 to TRBJ1-1; D uncertain. The CDR3 covers 12 residues. Germline CDR1 and CDR2: SEHNR and FQNEAQ (reference sequence). V was cut by 6 bases and J by 3 bases, with 8 bases left in between.

V and J are TRBV5-1 and TRBJ1-6; D uncertain. Trimming took 1 base from V and 7 from J, leaving 6 bases between them. In germline, CDR1 is SGHRS, CDR2 YFSETQ. The CDR3 covers 13 residues. The CDR3 is CASSLRVNSPLHF. The CDR3 nucleotides read TGCGCCAGCAGCTTGAGGGTGAATTCACCCCTCCACTTT. The full variable domain, rest sourced from reference TRBV5-1 and TRBJ1-6, is KAGVTQTPRYLIKTRGQQVTLSCSPISGHRSVSWYQQTPGQGLQFLFEYFSETQRNKGNFPGRFSGRQFSNSRSEMNVSTLELGDSALYLCASSLRVNSPLHFGNGTRLTVT.

The chain recombines TRBV6-2 or TRBV6-3 with TRBJ2-7, with 10 bases lining up with TRBD1. CDR3 length equals 15 residues. Germline values: CDR1 MNHEY, CDR2 SVGEGT. J was trimmed by 4 bases and V by 7 bases; bases with no gene match: 10. CDR3 residues: CASKRPGQGFYEQYV. The DNA of the CDR3 is TGTGCCAGCAAACGACCGGGACAGGGGTTTTACGAGCAGTACGTC.

This clonotype turned up a few times. The chain uses TRBV2 and TRBJ2-3, with D possibly TRBD2 on 5 matching bases. CDR1 and CDR2 from the germline V gene are SNHLY and FYNNEI. The CDR3 loop spans 14 amino acids. Trimming took off 7 bases at V and 1 base at J, with 12 bases between the two ends. The CDR3 DNA is TGTGCCAGCAATCTGAACGGGGGCACAGATACGCAGTATTTT. Amino acid sequence: CASNLNGGTDTQYF.

Only a few counts were recorded for this clonotype. The gene calls are TRBV24-1 and TRBJ2-1, with D perhaps given as TRBD1 or TRBD2 (5 bases each). Trimming removed 4 bases at V and 6 bases at J, with 18 bases between. The CDR3 sequence is 16 residues long. Germline V gene data show CDR1 as KGHDR and CDR2 as SFDVKD. For the CDR3, the DNA is TGTGCCACCAGTGACGCGACAGCCATGGAGGTCAATGAGCAGTTCTTC. Its translation: CATSDATAMEVNEQFF.